Listed here are 18 T cell receptor beta chains from one sample, sequenced in a study of beta chain features in type 1 diabetes. Investigators reverse transcribed all isolated RNA, so they sequenced expressed TCRB transcripts. Repertoires were generated with immunoSEQ multiplex PCR, while TCRdb's copy carries only in-frame clones and drops some. The profile shows roughly 240,000 clones, over 65% of them singletons. Sequenced sample: naive CD4+ T cells from blood. These receptors all come from a man aged 25 to 40 in good health.

The CDR3 protein is CATSRGAEDQQYF. In DNA form, the CDR3 reads TGTGCCACCAGCAGAGGGGCCGAGGACCAGCAGTATTTT. V usage is TRBV15 and J usage is TRBJ2-3, with unresolved D. V was pared by 1 base and J by 11 bases, with 13 bases between. Looked up from germline, CDR1 is LNHNV and CDR2 is YYDKDF (reference sequence). The CDR3 is 13 amino acids.

This chain uses TRBV30 with TRBJ1-2; possible D gene TRBD1, 5 bases. This CDR3 spans 12 amino acids. V gave up 7 bases and J gave up 4 bases, with 13 bases separating them. Germline V lookup: CDR1 GTSNPN, CDR2 SVGIG (reference sequence). This CDR3 is CAFDRAGYGYTF. The CDR3 coding sequence is TGTGCCTTCGACAGAGCAGGCTATGGCTACACCTTC.

This clone turned up a few times. This rearrangement joins TRBV30 to TRBJ2-3, with 7 bases fitting TRBD2. Germline CDR1 is GTSNPN and CDR2 is SVGIG (reference sequence). V lost 3 bases to trimming and J lost 2 bases; unmatched junction nucleotides: 2. The CDR3 is made up of 13 amino acids. DNA for the CDR3: TGTGCCTGGAGCGGGAGGCTCACAGATACGCAGTATTTT. This gives the protein CAWSGRLTDTQYF.

This clone turned up a few times. The rearrangement joins TRBV9 to TRBJ2-5, with D possibly being TRBD1 or TRBD2 (5 bases each). V dropped 0 bases and J dropped 5 bases, with 14 bases sitting between them. Germline lookup yields CDR1 SGDLS and CDR2 YYNGEE. This CDR3 region has 15 residues. The CDR3: CASSVGGAGQETQYF. CDR3 bases: TGTGCCAGCAGCGTAGGAGGGGCAGGTCAGGAGACCCAGTACTTC.

The rearrangement joins TRBV28 to TRBJ1-2, with 8 bases that match TRBD1. The CDR3 loop spans 13 amino acids. Losses at the gene ends were 7 bases for V and 8 bases for J; bases not matched to a gene: 9. The germline CDR1 and CDR2 sequences are MDHEN and SYDVKM. CDR3 residues: CASTTGAPGGYTF. CDR3 DNA sequence: TGTGCCAGCACGACAGGGGCTCCTGGCGGCTACACCTTC.

The genes are TRBV29-1 and TRBJ2-6, with no clear D. Germline loops: CDR1 SQVTM, CDR2 ANQGSEA. This CDR3 contains 15 residues. V lost 7 bases, J lost 1 base, and 14 bases lay in between. CDR3 sequence (DNA): TGCAGCGCCCCTGTCTACTCATCTGGGGCCAACGTCCTGACTTTC. Amino acid sequence: CSAPVYSSGANVLTF. Using reference TRBV29-1 and TRBJ2-6 for the parts outside the CDR3, the full variable domain is SAVISQKPSRDICQRGTSLTIQCQVDSQVTMMFWYRQQPGQSLTLIATANQGSEATYESGFVIDKFPISRPNLTFSTLTVSNMSPEDSSIYLCSAPVYSSGANVLTFGAGSRLTVL.

This clone has a handful of counts. The chain is built from TRBV29-1 and TRBJ2-5, with 9 bases fitting TRBD2. V was clipped by 4 bases and J by 2 bases; unmatched bases: 8. The CDR3 is 15 amino acids. The germline CDR1 and CDR2 sequences are SQVTM and ANQGSEA. The CDR3 protein is CSVARASGKQETQYF. In DNA, the CDR3 is TGCAGCGTTGCGAGGGCTAGCGGGAAACAAGAGACCCAGTACTTC.

CDR3 amino acids: CASSVGQATYEQYF. The CDR3 region has the DNA TGTGCCAGCAGCGTAGGACAGGCCACCTACGAGCAGTACTTC. This chain joins TRBV9 and TRBJ2-7, with D maybe TRBD1 (6 bases). The CDR3 runs 14 residues. V shed 0 bases and J shed 2 bases, with 9 bases lying between them. The germline gives CDR1 SGDLS, CDR2 YYNGEE. Variable domain in full (rest from reference TRBV9 and TRBJ2-7): DSGVTQTPKHLITATGQRVTLRCSPRSGDLSVYWYQQSLDQGLQFLIQYYNGEERAKGNILERFSAQQFPDLHSELNLSSLELGDSALYFCASSVGQATYEQYFGPGTRLTVT.

This clone was detected only a few times. The chain couples TRBV7-9 to TRBJ2-7, with D perhaps given as TRBD1 or TRBD2 (5 bases each). V lost 3 bases and J lost 5, with 14 bases in between. This CDR3 has 14 amino acids. Germline V CDR1 and CDR2: SEHNR, FQNEAQ (reference sequence). CDR3 sequence reads: CASSFSRAGDEQYF. CDR3 DNA sequence: TGTGCCAGCAGCTTCTCCAGGGCGGGCGACGAGCAGTACTTC.

This chain uses TRBV2 with TRBJ2-7; D possibly corresponds to TRBD2 (6 bases). V lost 5 bases and J 4 bases, leaving 12 bases between the germline ends. The length of the CDR3 is 13 residues. Germline V gene sequence: CDR1 SNHLY, CDR2 FYNNEI. The CDR3 DNA follows: TGTGCCAGCAGTCTAGGCGGGGATTACGAGCAGTACTTC. The encoded protein is CASSLGGDYEQYF. The whole variable domain, remainder taken from reference TRBV2 and TRBJ2-7, is EPEVTQTPSHQVTQMGQEVILRCVPISNHLYFYWYRQILGQKVEFLVSFYNNEISEKSEIFDDQFSVERPDGSNFTLKIRSTKLEDSAMYFCASSLGGDYEQYFGPGTRLTVT.

The CDR3 sequence is CASQGQGAILGYTF. Written as DNA, the CDR3 is TGTGCCAGCCAAGGACAGGGGGCTATATTAGGCTACACCTTC. V is TRBV25-1 and J is TRBJ1-2; 11 bases are a match to TRBD1. There are 14 residues in the CDR3. V was clipped by 8 bases and J by 8 bases; unmatched bases: 10. CDR1 is MGHDK and CDR2 is SYGVNS in the germline V gene.

This clone was recorded only once. V and J are TRBV5-4 and TRBJ2-5, with D perhaps given as TRBD1 or TRBD2 (6 bases each). V was cut by 6 bases and J by 5 bases, with 17 bases left in between. This CDR3 region has 14 residues. CDR1 and CDR2 (germline): SGHNT, YYREEE (reference sequence). The CDR3 region has the DNA TGTGCCAGCACAAGGGGGGAGAGGGTGGAGACCCAGTACTTC. Translating it yields CASTRGERVETQYF.

The chain recombines TRBV30 with TRBJ1-5, with no clear D. V dropped 3 bases and J dropped 3 bases, with 6 bases sitting between them. The CDR3 is 12 residues long. CDR1 is GTSNPN, CDR2 SVGIG, per germline (reference sequence). This CDR3 is CAWSPFNQPQHF. CDR3 DNA sequence: TGTGCCTGGAGCCCCTTCAATCAGCCCCAGCATTTT.

The chain links TRBV7-9 to TRBJ2-7, with D uncertain. Germline V gene lookup returns CDR1 SEHNR and CDR2 FQNEAQ (reference sequence). Trimming took off 8 bases at V and 3 bases at J, with 8 bases between the two ends. The CDR3 runs 11 residues. DNA for the CDR3: TGTGCCAGCGGTTTCCTCTACGAGCAGTACTTC. Its translation is CASGFLYEQYF.

As for this clone: The germline gene is not matched at one end of the junction; a read error may be the cause. V gene TRBV13 combines with J gene TRBJ2-1; the D gene is possibly TRBD2 (6 bases). The germline gives CDR1 PRHDT, CDR2 FYEKMQ (reference sequence). The CDR3 extends over 14 amino acids. The CDR3 coding sequence is TGTGCCAGCAGGTTAGGAGGGGCGAAGAATGAGCAGTTCTTC. The encoded protein is CASRLGGAKNEQFF.

This clone is a singleton in its sample. This chain uses TRBV30 with TRBJ1-5; TRBD1 aligns across 9 bases. This CDR3 comprises 17 residues. V was clipped by 0 bases and J by 6 bases; unmatched bases: 12. CDR1 and CDR2 (germline): GTSNPN, SVGIG (reference sequence). CDR3 in DNA: TGTGCCTGGAGTGTACAATGGGGACAGGGAGTACGTCAGCCCCAGCATTTT. Protein sequence: CAWSVQWGQGVRQPQHF.

CDR3 sequence reads: CALDPGQQFF. The CDR3 DNA sequence: TGTGCACTGGACCCGGGACAGCAGTTCTTC. This chain uses TRBV30 with TRBJ2-1, with D perhaps being TRBD1 or TRBD2 (5 bases each). From germline, CDR1 is GTSNPN and CDR2 SVGIG (reference sequence). This CDR3 is 10 amino acids long.

V usage is TRBV9 and J usage is TRBJ2-3, with D unresolved. This CDR3 is 14 amino acids long. Germline CDR1 is SGDLS and CDR2 is YYNGEE. Trimming took off 0 bases at V and 3 bases at J, with 8 bases between the two ends. In nucleotides, the CDR3 is TGTGCCAGCAGCGTAGAGGGATATACAGATACGCAGTATTTT. It translates to CASSVEGYTDTQYF.